These T cell receptor beta chains were read from a single sample in a study of cytomegalovirus exposure and HLA in healthy donors. Libraries were prepared by immunoSEQ multiplex PCR; TCRdb keeps only in-frame clonotypes and omits some of them. The sample records some 200,000 clones, about 81% being singletons. The sequencing sample was made of PBMCs. The source is a woman in her twenties or thirties in good health and CMV-seronegative. The CDR3 runs from the conserved cysteine through the conserved F or W. Fields, in order: V gene, J gene, clone size, D gene, CDR3 DNA, CDR3 protein. D genes are given only for firm matches. Size is omitted from some rows. Given values are once, few, many or a class for expanded clones.

TRBV27	TRBJ2-2	-	-	TGTGCCAGCACCCCCTTGCAGGGGACGAACACCGGGGAGCTGTTTTTT	CASTPLQGTNTGELFF
TRBV4-1	TRBJ2-7	-	TRBD2	TGCGCCAGCAGCGACGACCAGCGGGGTGCCTACGAGCAGTACTTC	CASSDDQRGAYEQYF
TRBV6-6	TRBJ1-1	-	-	TGTGCCAGCAACGGACAACAGACCACTGAAGCTTTCTTT	CASNGQQTTEAFF
TRBV9	TRBJ2-2	-	-	TGTGCCAGCAGGTACAGGGAAACCGGGGAGCTGTTTTTT	CASRYRETGELFF
TRBV5-1	TRBJ2-3	-	-	TGCGCCAGCAGTTTCCAGGCAGATACGCAGTATTTT	CASSFQADTQYF
TRBV19	TRBJ2-4	-	-	TGTGCCAGTAGTATAGTATCACATTTATATAACATTCAGTACTTC	CASSIVSHLYNIQYF
TRBV28	TRBJ2-2	-	-	TGTGCCAGCAATCGACAACAGAGTAACACCGGGGAGCTGTTTTTT	CASNRQQSNTGELFF
TRBV9	TRBJ1-4	-	TRBD1	TGTGCCAGCACGGGACAGTCCGATGAAAAACTGTTTTTT	CASTGQSDEKLFF
TRBV5-1	TRBJ1-4	-	-	TGCGCCAGCAGGCAGGGCCTTAATGAAAAACTGTTTTTT	CASRQGLNEKLFF
TRBV19	TRBJ2-5	-	-	TGTGCCAGTAGTATCCTAACAGTCCAAGAGACCCAGTACTTC	CASSILTVQETQYF
TRBV4-3	TRBJ2-3	-	-	TGCGCCAGCAGCCAAGATCAGCCGGGGGAGAGCACAGATACGCAGTATTTT	CASSQDQPGESTDTQYF
TRBV7-2	TRBJ2-7	-	-	TGTGCCAGCAGCTCCCGGGAGTATTCCTACGAGCAGTACTTC	CASSSREYSYEQYF
TRBV5-4	TRBJ1-1	once	TRBD1	TGTGCCAGCAGTCGGACAGGAGCGAACACTGAAGCTTTCTTT	CASSRTGANTEAFF
TRBV6-5	TRBJ2-7	-	-	TGTGCCAGCAGTTACCCCCTACTAGACTCCGAGCAGTACTTC	CASSYPLLDSEQYF
TRBV2	TRBJ2-7	-	TRBD2	TGTGCCAGCAGTGATCCGGGACTAGCGGGACCCGAGCAGTACTTC	CASSDPGLAGPEQYF
TRBV19	TRBJ2-1	-	TRBD1	TGTGCCAGTAGTATAGGGACAGGGATTAATGAGCAGTTCTTC	CASSIGTGINEQFF
TRBV6-1	TRBJ2-3	few	-	TGTGCCAGCAGTGAAGCAGGCGGGGCTAGCACAGATACGCAGTATTTT	CASSEAGGASTDTQYF
TRBV7-6	TRBJ2-2	-	TRBD1	TGTGCCAGCAGCTTAACAGGGGCGAACACCGGGGAGCTGTTTTTT	CASSLTGANTGELFF
TRBV28	TRBJ1-1	-	-	TGTGCCAGCACCGATACGGGACATTTGAACACTGAAGCTTTCTTT	CASTDTGHLNTEAFF
TRBV5-1	TRBJ2-5	-	TRBD2	TGCGCCAGCAGCACCCAGCGGGGGGGACAAGAGACCCAGTACTTC	CASSTQRGGQETQYF
TRBV28	TRBJ1-2	-	-	TGTGCCAGCGTAGACAGCCGTAACTATGGCTACACCTTC	CASVDSRNYGYTF
TRBV9	TRBJ2-2	-	-	TGTGCCAGCAGCCAGGTCCAGTTATGGAACACCGGGGAGCTGTTTTTT	CASSQVQLWNTGELFF
TRBV28	TRBJ1-5	once	-	TGTGCCAGCAGTCAATATCAGCCCCAGCATTTT	CASSQYQPQHF
TRBV9	TRBJ2-5	-	TRBD2	TGTGCCAGCAGCGTGGGAGTGCTAGCGGGAGAAGAGACCCAGTACTTC	CASSVGVLAGEETQYF
TRBV4-1	TRBJ2-1	-	-	TGCGCCAGCAGCCAATTGGACAGCTCCTACAATGAGCAGTTCTTC	CASSQLDSSYNEQFF
TRBV7-2	TRBJ1-3	few	-	TGTGCCAGCAGCCCTTACGGGACAACACTTAAGTCGTGGAACACCATATATTTT	CASSPYGTTLKSWNTIYF
TRBV12-2	TRBJ1-3	-	-	TGTGCAAGTCGCTGCCAGGGTCTTTACACCATATATTTT	CASRCQGLYTIYF